The T cell receptor (beta chain) under discussion was sequenced for a study of pediatric ulcerative colitis. Study summary: Disease was pancolitis in under 10 and left-sided in two, histology-confirmed.

Study-wide results and caveats: Acute severe colitis showed lower rectal diversity from clonal expansions. Blood samples from a couple of patients yielded substantially fewer templates and were excluded from blood-rectal overlap analysis. Ulcerative colitis patients shared more blood-rectal clones than controls.

TCRdb's copy holds only in-frame clones and misses some; the assay was immunoSEQ multiplex PCR. The table has about 64,000 clones, around four fifths seen once; the top ten hold roughly 5.2%. The trim removed 2 bases at V and 8 bases at J, leaving 7 bases unmatched. The CDR3 loop spans 15 amino acids. In germline, CDR1 is MGHDK, CDR2 SYGVNS. This clone was seen more than once but under ten times. Its specificity is unknown. The chain employs TRBV25-1 and TRBJ1-4; 8 positions agree with TRBD1. The sequenced material came from blood. The source of this sequence is a boy between 10 and 17 years old with moderate ulcerative colitis. The CDR3 DNA follows: TGTGCCAGCAGTGAACCCCAGGGGGCAAGGGAAAAACTGTTTTTT. Its translation is CASSEPQGAREKLFF.